The 8 T cell receptor beta chains in this list originate from one sample, sequenced in a study of OX40 agonist ivuxolimab in advanced cancers. The assay was immunoSEQ multiplex PCR, and TCRdb's table has in-frame clones only and misses some. This sample has some 100,000 clones, with 90% found just once. Sample: CD4+ or CD8+ T cells sorted from blood, taken in a trial of the OX40 agonist ivuxolimab. These TCRs come from an adult with an advanced solid tumor such as melanoma, head and neck, liver or kidney cancer.

The chain uses TRBV10-1 and TRBJ1-1; the D is unclear. Deletions cut 4 bases from V and 1 base from J, with 7 bases between. The germline V gene encodes CDR1 WNHNN and CDR2 SYGVQD (reference sequence). The CDR3 has 13 residues. CDR3 protein: CASSATENTEAFF. The CDR3 nucleotides read TGCGCCAGCAGTGCAACGGAGAACACTGAAGCTTTCTTT.

The rearrangement links TRBV15 to TRBJ1-4; possible D gene TRBD1, 5 bases. V lost 2 bases and J 2 bases, leaving 12 bases between the germline ends. The CDR3 spans 16 residues. Germline lookup yields CDR1 LNHNV and CDR2 YYDKDF (reference sequence). CDR3 amino acids: CATSRPGRGTNEKLFF. The DNA of the CDR3 is TGTGCCACCAGCAGACCGGGGAGGGGTACTAATGAAAAACTGTTTTTT.

The chain employs TRBV7-8 and TRBJ1-4; D remains ambiguous. Per the germline V gene, CDR1 is SGHVS and CDR2 is FQNEAQ. CDR3 size: 15 residues. Trimming removed 5 bases at V and 4 bases at J, with 14 bases between. The CDR3 loop reads CASSPAMGLNEKLFF. Here the CDR3 DNA reads TGTGCCAGCAGCCCCGCAATGGGCCTTAATGAAAAACTGTTTTTT.

This chain connects TRBV19 to TRBJ2-7, with unresolved D. Per the germline V gene, CDR1 is LNHDA and CDR2 is SQIVND (reference sequence). This CDR3 comprises 14 residues. Trimming removed 3 bases from V and 3 bases from J, with 12 bases in between. The CDR3 protein is CASSISNGLYEQYF. DNA of the CDR3: TGTGCCAGTAGTATCTCCAACGGGCTCTACGAGCAGTACTTC.

This rearrangement joins TRBV6-1 to TRBJ1-2; D uncertain. V lost 3 bases to trimming and J lost 2 bases, with 7 bases between them. Germline V gives CDR1 MNHNS, CDR2 SASEGT. The CDR3 is 13 residues long. CDR3 sequence (DNA): TGTGCCAGCAGTGAGAACAGAAACTATGGCTACACCTTC. Translating it yields CASSENRNYGYTF.

This chain links TRBV27 with TRBJ1-5, with TRBD1 as a possible D gene (5 bases). V lost 5 bases to trimming and J lost 0 bases, with 14 bases between them. CDR1 and CDR2 (germline): MNHEY, SMNVEV (reference sequence). The CDR3 runs to 16 residues. This CDR3 is CASSPDGAYSNQPQHF. The CDR3 region has the DNA TGTGCCAGCAGTCCCGACGGGGCTTATAGCAATCAGCCCCAGCATTTT.

The chain links TRBV7-2 to TRBJ2-3; D possibly matches TRBD1 or TRBD2 (5 bases each). Between the trimmed V and J ends, which lost 8 bases and 1 base, there was a span of 19 bases. Germline CDR1 is SGHTA and CDR2 is FQGNSA. This CDR3 has 16 amino acids. In DNA, the CDR3 is TGTGCCAGCGGCCCGAGAGGGGTCGGAGGCACAGATACGCAGTATTTT. As protein: CASGPRGVGGTDTQYF.

This clone appeared a single time. The V gene is TRBV28, the J gene TRBJ1-5, with 7 bases aligning to TRBD1. Looked up from germline, CDR1 is MDHEN and CDR2 is SYDVKM. V gave up 5 bases and J gave up 2 bases; unmatched junction bases: 15. The CDR3 loop spans 18 amino acids. The CDR3 is CASSPMAGQRGGNQPQHF. The CDR3 DNA reads as TGTGCCAGCAGTCCCATGGCGGGACAGCGGGGAGGCAATCAGCCCCAGCATTTT.